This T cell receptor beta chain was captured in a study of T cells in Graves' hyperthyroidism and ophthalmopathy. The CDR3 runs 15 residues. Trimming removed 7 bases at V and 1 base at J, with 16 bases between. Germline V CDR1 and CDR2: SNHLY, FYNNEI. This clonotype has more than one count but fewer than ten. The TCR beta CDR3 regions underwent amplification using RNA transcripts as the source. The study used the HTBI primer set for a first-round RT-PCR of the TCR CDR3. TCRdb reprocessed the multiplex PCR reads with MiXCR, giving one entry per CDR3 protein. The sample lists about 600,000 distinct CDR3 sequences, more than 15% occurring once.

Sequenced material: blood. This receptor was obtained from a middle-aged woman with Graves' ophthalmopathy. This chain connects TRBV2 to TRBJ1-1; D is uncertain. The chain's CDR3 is CASTRFIFTNTEAFF. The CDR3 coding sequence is TGTGCCAGCACCCGATTTATTTTCACGAACACTGAAGCTTTCTTT.